This TCR beta chain appears in the sequencing data of a study of shared clonotypes between healthy human individuals. Sequencing was performed with immunoSEQ multiplex PCR; in TCRdb, only in-frame clones are kept and a portion is missing. The sample consists of under 650,000 clones, 90% to 96% of them appearing once. The CDR3 is 14 residues long. CDR1 is MDHEN and CDR2 is SYDVKM in the germline V gene. V lost 2 bases to trimming and J lost 6 bases; unmatched junction nucleotides: 7. This TCR was sampled from a woman aged 25-40 years in good health. Sequences were obtained from naive CD4+ T cells sorted from blood. Subset denoted: CD45RA+ positively selected. The chain uses TRBV28 and TRBJ2-7, with 7 bases that match TRBD1. CDR3 protein: CASSLPTGIGEQYF. The CDR3 bases are TGTGCCAGCAGTTTACCGACAGGGATAGGCGAGCAGTACTTC.